These 3 T cell receptor beta chains originate from one sample sequenced in a study of long-term antiretroviral therapy in people with HIV. Running of the v3.0 immunoSEQ assay took place at survey level. Profiling relied on immunoSEQ multiplex PCR, and the TCRdb table lists in-frame clones only, not all of them. Among some 25,000 clones listed, 83% were seen once. The specimen was unsorted PBMCs, collected 3 years after starting antiretroviral therapy. The receptors stem from a young man with HIV.

V and J are TRBV10-3 and TRBJ1-2; no definite D call. With 6 bases removed from V and 4 bases from J, the gap between germline ends came to 9 bases. The CDR3 has 12 residues. Germline lookup yields CDR1 ENHRY and CDR2 SYGVKD. CDR3 nucleotides: TGTGCCATCAGGCGGGTCGGCTATGGCTACACCTTC. Translation gives CAIRRVGYGYTF.

The chain links TRBV10-3 to TRBJ1-5, with D maybe TRBD1 (6 bases). Germline loops: CDR1 ENHRY, CDR2 SYGVKD. This CDR3 has 13 amino acids. V was cut by 4 bases and J by 4 bases, with 8 bases left in between. CDR3 loop: CAISADRNQPQHF. DNA of the CDR3: TGTGCCATCAGTGCGGACAGAAATCAGCCCCAGCATTTT.

This chain joins TRBV7-8 and TRBJ2-7; 8 bases map to TRBD1. Germline V lookup: CDR1 SGHVS, CDR2 FQNEAQ. Trimming cost V 3 bases and J 3 bases; bases outside gene matches: 4. The CDR3 runs 14 residues. The CDR3 sequence is CASSLQGAVYEQYF. In DNA form, the CDR3 reads TGTGCCAGCAGCTTGCAGGGGGCAGTCTACGAGCAGTACTTC.